The 2 T cell receptor beta chains listed next were all sequenced from one sample in a study of Graves' ophthalmopathy and Graves' hyperthyroidism. Researchers took RNA transcripts and amplified TCR beta CDR3 regions from them. First-round RT-PCR relied on HTBI primers, and a second-round multiplex PCR came next. TCRdb processed the multiplex PCR reads anew with MiXCR; each CDR3 protein has one entry. In the table there are around 1.1 million distinct CDR3 sequences, 36% of which are singletons. Specimen: peripheral blood or thyroid tissue (not recorded which). The receptor source for this set is an adult man with Graves' hyperthyroidism.

J is TRBJ2-5 and V is TRBV7-8; 8 nucleotides line up with TRBD2. The CDR3 runs to 16 residues. Trimming at V came to 7 bases and at J to 7 bases, leaving 17 bases not matched to a gene. CDR1 SGHVS and CDR2 FQNEAQ come from the germline V gene. CDR3 loop: CASTPGGARGGGTQYF. The CDR3 DNA follows: TGTGCCAGCACTCCCGGGGGGGCGCGGGGTGGGGGGACCCAGTACTTC.

The chain has TRBV29-1 and TRBJ1-1; the match to TRBD1 covers 10 bases. V trimming: 4 bases; J trimming: 6 bases; junction bases outside the gene matches: 2. This CDR3 has 12 residues. The germline V gene has CDR1 SQVTM and CDR2 ANQGSEA. The CDR3 reads CSVGTGGPEAFF. The CDR3 nucleotides are TGCAGCGTTGGGACAGGGGGTCCTGAAGCTTTCTTT.